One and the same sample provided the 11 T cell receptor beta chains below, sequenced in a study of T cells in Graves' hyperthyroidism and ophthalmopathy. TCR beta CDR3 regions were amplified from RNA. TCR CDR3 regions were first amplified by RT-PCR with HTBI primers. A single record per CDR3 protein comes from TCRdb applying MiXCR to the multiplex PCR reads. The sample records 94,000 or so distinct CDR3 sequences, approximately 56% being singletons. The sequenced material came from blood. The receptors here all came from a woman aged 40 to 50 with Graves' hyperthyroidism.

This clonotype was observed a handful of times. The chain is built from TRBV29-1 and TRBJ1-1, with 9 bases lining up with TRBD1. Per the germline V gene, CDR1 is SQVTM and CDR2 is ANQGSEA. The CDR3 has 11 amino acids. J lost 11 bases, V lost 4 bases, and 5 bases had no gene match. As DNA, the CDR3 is TGCAGCGTTGGAGGGGACAGGGTGGCTTTCTTT. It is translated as CSVGGDRVAFF.

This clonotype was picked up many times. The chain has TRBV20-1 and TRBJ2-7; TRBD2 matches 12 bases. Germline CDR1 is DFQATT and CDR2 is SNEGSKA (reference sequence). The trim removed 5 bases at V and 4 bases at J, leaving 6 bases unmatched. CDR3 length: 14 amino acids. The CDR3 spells CSALTSGSTYEQYF. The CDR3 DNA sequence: TGCAGTGCTCTGACTAGCGGGAGTACATACGAGCAGTACTTC.

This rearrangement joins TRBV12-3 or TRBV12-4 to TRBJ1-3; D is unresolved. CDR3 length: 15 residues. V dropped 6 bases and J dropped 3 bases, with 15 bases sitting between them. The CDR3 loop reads CASSINRGGGNTIYF. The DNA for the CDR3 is TGTGCCAGCAGCATAAACCGGGGAGGTGGAAACACCATATATTTT.

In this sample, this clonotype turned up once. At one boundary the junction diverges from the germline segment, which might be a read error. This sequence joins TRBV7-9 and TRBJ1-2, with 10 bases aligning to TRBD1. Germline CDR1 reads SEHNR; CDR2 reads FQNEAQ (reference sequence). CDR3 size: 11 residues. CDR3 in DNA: TGTGCCAGCAGCCGGGACAGGGGCATCGTTTTC. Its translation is CASSRDRGIVF.

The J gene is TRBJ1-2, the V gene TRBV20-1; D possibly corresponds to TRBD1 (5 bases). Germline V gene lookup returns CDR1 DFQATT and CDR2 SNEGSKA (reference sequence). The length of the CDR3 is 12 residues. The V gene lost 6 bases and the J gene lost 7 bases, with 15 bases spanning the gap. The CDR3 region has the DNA TGCAGTGCCCCAAATCAGGGAAGTGGCTACACCTTC. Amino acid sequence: CSAPNQGSGYTF.

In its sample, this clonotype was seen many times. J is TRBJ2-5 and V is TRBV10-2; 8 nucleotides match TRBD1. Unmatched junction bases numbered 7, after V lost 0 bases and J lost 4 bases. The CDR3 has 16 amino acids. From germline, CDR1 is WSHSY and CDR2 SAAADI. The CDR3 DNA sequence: TGCGCCAGCAGTGAGTCGACAGGGGCCATGGGAGAGACCCAGTACTTC. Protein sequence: CASSESTGAMGETQYF.

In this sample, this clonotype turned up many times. This CDR3 is CASSQDRTGSAEAFF. The CDR3 DNA reads TGCGCCAGCAGCCAAGATAGGACAGGGAGCGCTGAAGCTTTCTTT. This chain connects TRBV4-1 to TRBJ1-1; 8 bases fit TRBD1. The CDR3 spans 15 residues. Per the germline V gene, CDR1 is MGHRA and CDR2 is YSYEKL. V was pared by 0 bases and J by 6 bases, with 6 bases of the junction left unmatched.

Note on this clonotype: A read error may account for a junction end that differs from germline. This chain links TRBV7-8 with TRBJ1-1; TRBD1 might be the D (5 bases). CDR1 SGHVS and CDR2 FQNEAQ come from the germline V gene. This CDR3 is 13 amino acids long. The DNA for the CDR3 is TGTGCCAGCAGTTTAGCGGGGGAAACTGAAGCTTTCTTT. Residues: CASSLAGETEAFF.

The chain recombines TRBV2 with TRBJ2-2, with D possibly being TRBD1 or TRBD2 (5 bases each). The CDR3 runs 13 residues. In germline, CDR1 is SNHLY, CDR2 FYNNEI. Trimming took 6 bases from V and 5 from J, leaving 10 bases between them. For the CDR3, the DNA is TGTGCCAGCAGGAGAGGGGAAACCGGGGAGCTGTTTTTT. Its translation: CASRRGETGELFF.

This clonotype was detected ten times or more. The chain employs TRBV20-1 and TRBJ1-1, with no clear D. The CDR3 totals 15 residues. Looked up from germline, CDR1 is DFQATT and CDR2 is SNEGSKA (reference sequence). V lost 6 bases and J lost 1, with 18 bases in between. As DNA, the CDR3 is TGCAGTGCCAAGACACATTTTACTGGGAACACTGAAGCTTTCTTT. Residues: CSAKTHFTGNTEAFF.

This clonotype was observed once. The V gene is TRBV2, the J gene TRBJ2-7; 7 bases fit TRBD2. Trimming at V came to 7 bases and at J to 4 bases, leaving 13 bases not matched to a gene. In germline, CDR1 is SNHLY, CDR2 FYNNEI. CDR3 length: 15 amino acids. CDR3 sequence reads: CASKLEASGGYEQYF. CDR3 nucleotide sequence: TGTGCCAGCAAGTTGGAAGCTAGCGGTGGGTACGAGCAGTACTTC.